The 23 T cell receptor beta chains given below trace back to one sample, sequenced in a study of blood T cell repertoires in COVID-19. Only in-frame clones appear in the TCRdb table, and some are missing; sequencing was by immunoSEQ multiplex PCR. Among roughly 230,000 clones listed, about 80% were seen once. What was sequenced was peripheral blood. Source of these receptors: a man aged 50 to 60 with active or convalescent COVID-19.

The chain combines TRBV6-1 with TRBJ2-7; 10 bases align to TRBD1. V lost 1 base, J lost 2 bases, and 5 bases stayed unmatched. Germline CDR1 is MNHNS and CDR2 is SASEGT. This CDR3 has 16 residues. This chain's CDR3 is CASSEGRGQGPYEQYF. The CDR3 nucleotides are TGTGCCAGCAGTGAAGGAAGGGGACAGGGGCCCTACGAGCAGTACTTC.

The chain links TRBV6-5 to TRBJ1-2; 8 nucleotides align to TRBD1. The V and J ends lost 2 bases and 8 bases, in that order; junction bases with no gene match: 4. CDR3 length: 13 residues. The germline V gene encodes CDR1 MNHEY and CDR2 SVGAGI. The CDR3 DNA sequence: TGTGCCAGCAGTTACCCCGGACAGGGCGGCTACACCTTC. As protein: CASSYPGQGGYTF.

The CDR3 nucleotides are TGTGCCAGCAGCTTAGCCCCCGGGGACTATGGCTACACCTTC. Translated: CASSLAPGDYGYTF. The V gene is TRBV7-2, the J gene TRBJ1-2; D remains unclear. Per germline, CDR1 SGHTA and CDR2 FQGNSA. This CDR3 has 14 residues. The V and J ends lost 0 bases and 3 bases respectively, with 8 bases between them.

V gene TRBV27 combines with J gene TRBJ1-1, with TRBD1 as a possible D gene (6 bases). Between the trimmed V and J ends, which lost 4 bases and 4 bases, there was a span of 13 bases. The CDR3 runs 14 residues. From germline, CDR1 is MNHEY and CDR2 SMNVEV (reference sequence). The CDR3 here is CASSWGGSGTEAFF. The CDR3 DNA reads as TGTGCCAGCAGTTGGGGGGGCTCAGGCACTGAAGCTTTCTTT.

This chain uses TRBV30 with TRBJ1-5, with D perhaps TRBD1 (6 bases). Germline V lookup: CDR1 GTSNPN, CDR2 SVGIG (reference sequence). The V and J ends lost 0 bases and 9 bases respectively, with 12 bases between them. This CDR3 comprises 13 residues. CDR3 nucleotides: TGTGCCTGGAGTGTAGGGGGGGGAGGGCCCCAGCATTTT. Translating gives CAWSVGGGGPQHF.

V is TRBV5-1 and J is TRBJ1-5; tentatively, D is TRBD1 (5 bases). Germline lookup yields CDR1 SGHRS and CDR2 YFSETQ. V lost 4 bases and J 8 bases, leaving 22 bases between the germline ends. CDR3 size: 16 residues. The CDR3 loop is CASSVQGVGVNEPQHF. Written as DNA, the CDR3 is TGCGCCAGCAGCGTTCAAGGGGTAGGGGTAAATGAGCCCCAGCATTTT.

This clone was picked up a small number of times. The rearrangement uses TRBV19 and TRBJ1-2, with a tentative D call TRBD1 (6 bases). V shed 8 bases and J shed 4 bases, with 23 bases lying between them. Germline CDR1 reads LNHDA; CDR2 reads SQIVND (reference sequence). The CDR3 covers 16 residues. The CDR3 DNA reads as TGTGCCAGTCACCGGCGGGGGGGCCGGAGAGGCTATGGCTACACCTTC. It encodes CASHRRGGRRGYGYTF.

V is TRBV3-1 (or the pseudogene TRBV3-2) and J is TRBJ2-2; 10 nucleotides line up with TRBD1. This CDR3 has 17 residues. Trimming cost V 5 bases and J 6 bases; bases outside gene matches: 12. The germline CDR1 and CDR2 sequences are LGHDT and YNNKEL (reference sequence). This chain's CDR3 is CASSFIRDRGYPGELFF. The DNA for the CDR3 is TGTGCCAGCAGCTTTATCCGGGACAGGGGATATCCCGGGGAGCTGTTTTTT.

The chain has TRBV27 and TRBJ2-5; 8 positions agree with TRBD2. V lost 3 bases to trimming and J lost 7 bases; unmatched junction nucleotides: 1. The CDR3 runs to 12 residues. Germline-derived CDR1 and CDR2 are MNHEY and SMNVEV (reference sequence). CDR3 protein: CASSFRGGTQYF. As DNA, the CDR3 is TGTGCCAGCAGTTTCCGGGGGGGGACCCAGTACTTC.

The chain is built from TRBV6-5 and TRBJ1-1; D perhaps matches TRBD1 (5 bases). V lost 4 bases to trimming and J lost 8 bases, with 17 bases between them. The CDR3 has 14 residues. The germline CDR1 and CDR2 sequences are MNHEY and SVGAGI. This chain's CDR3 is CASSSAIVSGEAFF. CDR3 bases: TGTGCCAGCAGTTCAGCAATCGTCTCAGGGGAAGCTTTCTTT.

This chain uses TRBV12-3 or TRBV12-4 with TRBJ2-1; D is possibly TRBD2 (5 bases). Deletions cut 5 bases from V and 12 bases from J, with 17 bases between. The CDR3 runs 13 residues. The CDR3 region has the DNA TGTGCCAGCAGTCCTACCGGGATGGTCATGCAGTTCTTC. Translating it yields CASSPTGMVMQFF.

V usage is TRBV7-9 and J usage is TRBJ1-1; no reliable D call. The CDR3 length is 12 residues. Trimming pared 1 base from V and 8 bases from J, leaving 8 bases between. Per the germline V gene, CDR1 is SEHNR and CDR2 is FQNEAQ (reference sequence). The CDR3 reads CASSLVEAEAFF. The CDR3 DNA reads TGTGCCAGCAGCTTAGTAGAGGCGGAAGCTTTCTTT.

The sample holds one count of this clone. CDR3 nucleotide sequence: TGCAGCGTAGCGACAGGGCAGGCTGAAGCTTTCTTT. Amino acids: CSVATGQAEAFF. The V and J genes are TRBV29-1 and TRBJ1-1; TRBD1 matches at 7 bases. This CDR3 has 12 amino acids. Trimming removed 6 bases from V and 6 bases from J; junction bases left unmatched: 7. Germline V gives CDR1 SQVTM, CDR2 ANQGSEA.

This clone was counted a few times. The V call is TRBV24-1, the J call TRBJ2-2; D is ambiguous. CDR1 KGHDR and CDR2 SFDVKD come from the germline V gene. The CDR3 length is 15 residues. With 3 bases removed from V and 0 bases from J, the gap between germline ends came to 7 bases. CDR3 nucleotides: TGTGCCACCAGTGATAGTGGCCCGAACACCGGGGAGCTGTTTTTT. This sequence encodes CATSDSGPNTGELFF.

This rearrangement joins TRBV5-1 to TRBJ1-4; 8 bases map to TRBD1. J gave up 7 bases and V 8 bases, and 10 bases lay outside the gene matches. The CDR3 is 14 amino acids. The germline V gene encodes CDR1 SGHRS and CDR2 YFSETQ. CDR3 bases: TGCGCCAGTAAGACGGACAGGGTAACTGAAAAACTGTTTTTT. As protein: CASKTDRVTEKLFF.

This rearrangement joins TRBV7-9 to TRBJ2-1, with no clear D. Trimming shortened V by 3 bases and J by 9 bases, and 12 bases separated the two germline ends. This CDR3 has 13 amino acids. Germline-derived CDR1 and CDR2 are SEHNR and FQNEAQ (reference sequence). The DNA for the CDR3 is TGTGCCAGCAGCTTTTCTACAGATAGTGAGCAGTTCTTC. Protein product: CASSFSTDSEQFF. Full variable domain (remainder filled in from reference TRBV7-9 and TRBJ2-1): DTGVSQNPRHKITKRGQNVTFRCDPISEHNRLYWYRQTLGQGPEFLTYFQNEAQLEKSRLLSDRFSAERPKGSFSTLEIQRTEQGDSAMYLCASSFSTDSEQFFGPGTRLTVL.

This clone was picked up one time. The chain combines TRBV12-3 or TRBV12-4 with TRBJ1-2; the D gene is possibly TRBD1 (6 bases). This CDR3 has 13 amino acids. Trimming pared 7 bases from V and 7 bases from J, leaving 16 bases between. The CDR3 sequence is CASTPQGIGGYTF. DNA of the CDR3: TGTGCCAGCACACCCCAGGGGATAGGTGGCTACACCTTC.

V is TRBV12-3 or TRBV12-4 and J is TRBJ1-1; TRBD1 is a possible D gene (6 bases). The CDR3 is 12 residues long. The V gene lost 6 bases and the J gene lost 5 bases, with 10 bases spanning the gap. The CDR3 nucleotides are TGTGCCAGCAGCAGGGGAGGGACTGAAGCTTTCTTT. Translation gives CASSRGGTEAFF.

V gene TRBV19 combines with J gene TRBJ1-3; D unresolved. V lost 4 bases and J lost 1, with 8 bases in between. There are 14 residues in the CDR3. From germline, CDR1 is LNHDA and CDR2 SQIVND (reference sequence). The CDR3 reads CASSTQVSGNTIYF. The CDR3 coding sequence is TGTGCCAGTAGTACGCAGGTTTCTGGAAACACCATATATTTT.

V is TRBV4-2 and J is TRBJ1-5, with D uncertain. The CDR3 runs 15 residues. Germline V CDR1 and CDR2: LGHNA, YNFKEQ. Trimming removed 1 base from V and 1 base from J, with 8 bases in between. This CDR3 reads CASSQVQESNQPQHF. The CDR3 nucleotides read TGTGCCAGCAGCCAAGTTCAGGAAAGCAATCAGCCCCAGCATTTT.

This chain connects TRBV6-5 to TRBJ1-6, with 11 nucleotides matching TRBD1. Trimming removed 0 bases from V and 10 bases from J; junction bases left unmatched: 5. Germline V CDR1 and CDR2: MNHEY, SVGAGI. The CDR3 loop spans 16 amino acids. DNA for the CDR3: TGTGCCAGCAGTTACTCGTGGGACAGGGGGGGATCACCCCTCCACTTT. This sequence encodes CASSYSWDRGGSPLHF.

The chain has TRBV9 and TRBJ1-4; 7 bases are shared with TRBD1. Germline CDR1 is SGDLS and CDR2 is YYNGEE. The CDR3 has 14 residues. The ends lost 0 bases at V and 8 bases at J; junction bases unmatched: 4. The CDR3 nucleotides read TGTGCCAGCAGCGTAGTCCCGACAGGGGAAAAACTGTTTTTT. This encodes CASSVVPTGEKLFF.

The chain carries TRBV24-1 and TRBJ2-6; TRBD1 is a possible D gene (6 bases). The CDR3 runs 17 residues. Trimming pared 7 bases from V and 0 bases from J, leaving 15 bases between. Per germline, CDR1 KGHDR and CDR2 SFDVKD. CDR3 sequence (DNA): TGTGCCACCAGCGCGCCCACAGGGAGCTCTGGGGCCAACGTCCTGACTTTC. Translating it yields CATSAPTGSSGANVLTF.